This T cell receptor beta chain was recovered during a study of beta chain features in type 1 diabetes. The germline CDR1 and CDR2 sequences are SGHAT and FQNNGV. This CDR3 has 19 amino acids. The V segment lost 8 bases and the J segment 0 bases; nucleotides outside the gene matches: 10. In the case of this clone: What it binds is unknown.

Sequenced material consisted of expressed TCRB transcripts (all of the isolated RNA was reverse transcribed). Generated by immunoSEQ multiplex PCR, the TCRdb table keeps only in-frame clones and is missing some. The data show 15,000 or so clones, 55% to 75% seen once. Study results and limitations: All four CD4+ subsets from Type 1 diabetes patients carried moderately but significantly shorter TCRB CDR3s.

Sequencing was performed on Tregs from blood. The TCR comes from a man aged 30 to 45 with type 1 diabetes. The J gene is TRBJ2-1, the V gene TRBV11-2; 16 bases fit TRBD2. The CDR3 DNA reads as TGTGCCAGCTTCCCTTCCGGGACTAGCGGGAGGGCCTCCTACAATGAGCAGTTCTTC. It translates to CASFPSGTSGRASYNEQFF.